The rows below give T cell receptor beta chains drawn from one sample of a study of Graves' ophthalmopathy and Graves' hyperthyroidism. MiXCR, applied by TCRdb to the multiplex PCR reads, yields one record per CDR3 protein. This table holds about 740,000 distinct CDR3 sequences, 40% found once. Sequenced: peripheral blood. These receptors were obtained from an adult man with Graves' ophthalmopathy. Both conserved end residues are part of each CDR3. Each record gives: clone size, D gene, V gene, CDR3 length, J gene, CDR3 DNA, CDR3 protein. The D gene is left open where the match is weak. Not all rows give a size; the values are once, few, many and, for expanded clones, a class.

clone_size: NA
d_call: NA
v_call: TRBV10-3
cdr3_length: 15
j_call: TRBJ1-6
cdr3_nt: TGTGCCGTCAGTGGAGAGGGCCTCTATAATTCACCCCCCCACTTT
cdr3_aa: CAVSGEGLYNSPPHF

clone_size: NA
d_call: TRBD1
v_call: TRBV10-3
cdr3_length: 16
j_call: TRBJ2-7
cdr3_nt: TGTGCCATCAGTGAAACAACGCCCGGGACAGGGAGCGAGCAGTACTTC
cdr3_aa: CAISETTPGTGSEQYF

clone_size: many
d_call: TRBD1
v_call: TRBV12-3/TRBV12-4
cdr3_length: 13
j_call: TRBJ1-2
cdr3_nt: TGTGCCAGCAGTTCCCGACAGGGGAGCGGCTACACCTTC
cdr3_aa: CASSSRQGSGYTF

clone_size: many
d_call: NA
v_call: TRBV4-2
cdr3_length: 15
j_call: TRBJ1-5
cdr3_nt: TGTGCCAGCAGCCAAGATTCGGGGGTGGGTCAGCCCCAGCATTTT
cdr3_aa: CASSQDSGVGQPQHF

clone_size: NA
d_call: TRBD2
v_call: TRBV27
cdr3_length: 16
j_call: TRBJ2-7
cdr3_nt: TGTGCCAGCAGTTTCTCGAGCGGGAGGGTCACCTACGAGCAGTACTTC
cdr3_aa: CASSFSSGRVTYEQYF

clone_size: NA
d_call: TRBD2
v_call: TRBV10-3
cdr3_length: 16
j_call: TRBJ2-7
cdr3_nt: TGTGCCATCAGTGATCCGGGACTAGCGGCCTACTACGAGCAGTACTTC
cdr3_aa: CAISDPGLAAYYEQYF

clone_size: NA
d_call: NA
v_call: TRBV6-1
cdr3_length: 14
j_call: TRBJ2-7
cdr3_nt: TGTGCCAGCAGCTACGACACCGGAACCTACGAGCAGTACTTC
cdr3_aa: CASSYDTGTYEQYF

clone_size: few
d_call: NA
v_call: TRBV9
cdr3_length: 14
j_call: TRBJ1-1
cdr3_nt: TGTGCCAGCAGCCCCAGACAGACGAACACTGAAGCTTTCTTT
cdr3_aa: CASSPRQTNTEAFF

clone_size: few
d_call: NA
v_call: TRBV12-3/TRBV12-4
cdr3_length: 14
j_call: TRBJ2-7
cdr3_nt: TGTGCCAGCAGCCGGGGACCGGGGGCCTACGAGCAGTACTTC
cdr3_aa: CASSRGPGAYEQYF

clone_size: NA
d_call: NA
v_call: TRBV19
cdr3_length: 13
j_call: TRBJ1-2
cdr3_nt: TGTGCCAGTAGAGGGGTACCTAACTATGGCTACACCTTC
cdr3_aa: CASRGVPNYGYTF

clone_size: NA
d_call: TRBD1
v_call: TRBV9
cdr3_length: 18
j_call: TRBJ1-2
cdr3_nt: TGTGCCAGCAGCGGCCGAAGTAGGGGGACAGGGTTTAACTATGGCTACACCTTC
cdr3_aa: CASSGRSRGTGFNYGYTF

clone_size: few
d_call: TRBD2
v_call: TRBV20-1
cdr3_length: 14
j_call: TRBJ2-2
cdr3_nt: TGCGGCTTCGAAGGGAGCGGGAGGGTCGGGGAGCTGTTTTTT
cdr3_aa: CGFEGSGRVGELFF

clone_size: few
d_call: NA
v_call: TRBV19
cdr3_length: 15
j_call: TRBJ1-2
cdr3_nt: TGTGCCAGTAGTATTCTTCCTCCTACCTTAGATGGCTACACCTTC
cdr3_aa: CASSILPPTLDGYTF

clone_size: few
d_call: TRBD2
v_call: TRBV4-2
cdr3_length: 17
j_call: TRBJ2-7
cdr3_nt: TGTGCCAGCAGCCAGCGATCCAACCTAGCGGGAGCCTACGAGCAGTACTTC
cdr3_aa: CASSQRSNLAGAYEQYF

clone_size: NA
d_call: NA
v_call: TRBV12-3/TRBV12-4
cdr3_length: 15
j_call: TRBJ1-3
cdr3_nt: TGTGCCAGCAGTTCCGCCATGATCTCTGGAAACACCATATATTTT
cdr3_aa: CASSSAMISGNTIYF

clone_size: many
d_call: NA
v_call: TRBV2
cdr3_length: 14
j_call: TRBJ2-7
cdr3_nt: TGTGCCAGCAGTTTCAACCGTTACTCCTACGAGCAGTACTTC
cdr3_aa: CASSFNRYSYEQYF